This TCR beta chain was recorded in a study of control samples from healthy donors and cancer patients. V was shortened by 7 bases and J by 1 base, with 14 bases between the two germline ends. This CDR3 comprises 15 residues. CDR1 is MNHEY and CDR2 is SVGAGI in the germline V gene. Only in-frame clones appear in the TCRdb table, and some are missing; sequencing was by immunoSEQ multiplex PCR. This sample has 45,000 to 60,000 clones, with about 80% found just once. The V and J genes are TRBV6-5 and TRBJ2-1, with D tentatively TRBD2 (6 bases). The TCR originated in a man between 65 and 85 years old in good health. The specimen sequenced was blood. The DNA of the CDR3 is TGTGCCAGCATTCGGGACTGGACATCCTACAATGAGCAGTTCTTC. It codes for CASIRDWTSYNEQFF.